The T cell receptor beta chain described here comes from a study of T cell changes during pregnancy in multiple sclerosis. Profiling relied on immunoSEQ multiplex PCR, and the TCRdb table lists in-frame clones only, not all of them. The sample consists of tens of thousands of clones, roughly 92% of them appearing once. The CDR3 totals 15 residues. Trimming took 5 bases from V and 6 from J; bases not matched to a gene: 6. Germline CDR1 reads ENHRY; CDR2 reads SYGVKD. This specimen consisted of peripheral blood, obtained in the third trimester of pregnancy. This sequence originates from a female donor in good health, enrolled as a control in a pregnancy study. The chain uses TRBV10-3 and TRBJ2-2, with 10 bases matching TRBD2. CDR3 DNA: TGTGCCATCAGTCCTAAGCGGGGGGGCCCCGGGGAGCTGTTTTTT. It codes for CAISPKRGGPGELFF.